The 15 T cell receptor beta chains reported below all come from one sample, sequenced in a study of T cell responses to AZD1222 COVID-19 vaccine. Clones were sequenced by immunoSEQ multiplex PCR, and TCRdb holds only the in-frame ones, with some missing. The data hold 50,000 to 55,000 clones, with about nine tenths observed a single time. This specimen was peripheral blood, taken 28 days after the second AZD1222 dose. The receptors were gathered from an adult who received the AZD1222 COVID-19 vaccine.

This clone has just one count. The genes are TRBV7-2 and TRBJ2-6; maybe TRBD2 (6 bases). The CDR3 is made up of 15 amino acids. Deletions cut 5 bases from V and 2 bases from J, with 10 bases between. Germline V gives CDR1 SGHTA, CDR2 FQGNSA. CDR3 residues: CASSKGGAGANVLTF. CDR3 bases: TGTGCCAGCAGCAAGGGAGGCGCTGGGGCCAACGTCCTGACTTTC.

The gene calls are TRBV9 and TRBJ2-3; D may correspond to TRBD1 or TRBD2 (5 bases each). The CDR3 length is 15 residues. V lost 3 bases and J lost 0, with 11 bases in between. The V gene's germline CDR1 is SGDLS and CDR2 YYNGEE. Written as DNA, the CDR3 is TGTGCCAGCAGCGGCCGGGACCGAAGCACAGATACGCAGTATTTT. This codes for CASSGRDRSTDTQYF.

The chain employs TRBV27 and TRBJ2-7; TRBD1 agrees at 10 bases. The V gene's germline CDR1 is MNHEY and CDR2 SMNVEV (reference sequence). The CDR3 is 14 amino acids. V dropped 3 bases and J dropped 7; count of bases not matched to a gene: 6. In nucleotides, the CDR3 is TGTGCCAGCAGTTTTCCGGGACAGGGGCGTGAGCAGTACTTC. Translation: CASSFPGQGREQYF.

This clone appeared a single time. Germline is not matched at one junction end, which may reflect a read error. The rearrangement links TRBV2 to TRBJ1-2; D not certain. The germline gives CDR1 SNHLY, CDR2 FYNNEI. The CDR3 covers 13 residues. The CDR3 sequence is CASSEGPSYSYTF. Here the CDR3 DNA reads TGTGCCAGCAGTGAAGGTCCTAGCTATAGCTACACCTTC.

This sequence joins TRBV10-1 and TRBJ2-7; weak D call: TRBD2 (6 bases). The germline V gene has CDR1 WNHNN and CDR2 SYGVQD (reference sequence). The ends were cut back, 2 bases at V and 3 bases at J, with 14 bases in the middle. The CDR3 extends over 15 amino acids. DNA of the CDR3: TGCGCCAGCAGTGAGGGGCAGGGAGGCAACTACGAGCAGTACTTC. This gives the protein CASSEGQGGNYEQYF.

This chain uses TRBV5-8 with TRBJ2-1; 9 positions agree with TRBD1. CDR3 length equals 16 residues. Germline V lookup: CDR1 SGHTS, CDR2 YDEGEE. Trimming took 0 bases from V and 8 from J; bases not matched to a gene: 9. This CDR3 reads CASSLDTGTGFDEQFF. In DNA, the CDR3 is TGTGCCAGCAGCTTGGATACCGGGACAGGGTTCGATGAGCAGTTCTTC.

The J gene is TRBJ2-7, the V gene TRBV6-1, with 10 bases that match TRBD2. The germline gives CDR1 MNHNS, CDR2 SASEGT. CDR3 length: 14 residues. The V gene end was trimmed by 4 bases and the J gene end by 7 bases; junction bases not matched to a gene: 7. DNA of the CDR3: TGTGCCAGCAGTGGGACTAGCGGCAACTCGGAGCAGTACTTC. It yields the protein CASSGTSGNSEQYF.

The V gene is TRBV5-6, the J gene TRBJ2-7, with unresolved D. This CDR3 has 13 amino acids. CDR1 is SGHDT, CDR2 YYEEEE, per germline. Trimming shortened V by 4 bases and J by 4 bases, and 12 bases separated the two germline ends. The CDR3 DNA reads TGTGCCAGCAGCCCTGGGGTTAAGTACGAGCAGTACTTC. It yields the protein CASSPGVKYEQYF.

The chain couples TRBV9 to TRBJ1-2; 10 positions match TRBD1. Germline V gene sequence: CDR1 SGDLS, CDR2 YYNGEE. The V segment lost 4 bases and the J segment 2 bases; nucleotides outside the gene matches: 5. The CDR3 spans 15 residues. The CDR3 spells CASSPLGQGNYGYTF. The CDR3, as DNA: TGTGCCAGCAGCCCCCTGGGACAGGGGAACTATGGCTACACCTTC.

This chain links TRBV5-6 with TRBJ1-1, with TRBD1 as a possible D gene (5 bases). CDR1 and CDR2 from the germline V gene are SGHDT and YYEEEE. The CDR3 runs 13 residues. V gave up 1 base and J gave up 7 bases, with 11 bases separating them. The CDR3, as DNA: TGTGCCAGCAGCTTGATCGACAGTTTTGAAGCTTTCTTT. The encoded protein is CASSLIDSFEAFF.

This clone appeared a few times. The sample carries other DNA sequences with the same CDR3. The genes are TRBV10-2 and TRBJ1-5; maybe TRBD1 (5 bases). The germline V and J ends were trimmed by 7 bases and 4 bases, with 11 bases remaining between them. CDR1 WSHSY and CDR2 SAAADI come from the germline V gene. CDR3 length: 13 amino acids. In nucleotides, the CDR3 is TGCGCCAGCAAAGACAGCTCAAATCAGCCCCAGCATTTT. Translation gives CASKDSSNQPQHF.

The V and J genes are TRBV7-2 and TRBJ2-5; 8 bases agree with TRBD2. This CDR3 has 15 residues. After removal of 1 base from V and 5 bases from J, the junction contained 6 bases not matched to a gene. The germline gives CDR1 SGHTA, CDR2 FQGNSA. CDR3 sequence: CASSLDRGGRETQYF. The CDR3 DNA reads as TGTGCCAGCAGCTTAGACCGGGGGGGGCGGGAGACCCAGTACTTC.

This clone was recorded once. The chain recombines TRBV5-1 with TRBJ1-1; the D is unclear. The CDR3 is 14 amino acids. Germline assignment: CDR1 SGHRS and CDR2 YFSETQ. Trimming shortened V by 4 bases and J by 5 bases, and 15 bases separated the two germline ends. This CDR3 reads CASSRAGIGTEAFF. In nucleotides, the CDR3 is TGCGCCAGCAGCCGCGCGGGGATAGGGACTGAAGCTTTCTTT.

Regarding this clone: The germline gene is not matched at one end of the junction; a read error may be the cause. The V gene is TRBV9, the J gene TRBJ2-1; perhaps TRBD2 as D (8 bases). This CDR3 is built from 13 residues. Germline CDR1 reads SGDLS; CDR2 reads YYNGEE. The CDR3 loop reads CASSGDSYNEQFF. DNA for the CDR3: TGTGCCAGTAGCGGGGACAGTTACAATGAGCAGTTCTTC.

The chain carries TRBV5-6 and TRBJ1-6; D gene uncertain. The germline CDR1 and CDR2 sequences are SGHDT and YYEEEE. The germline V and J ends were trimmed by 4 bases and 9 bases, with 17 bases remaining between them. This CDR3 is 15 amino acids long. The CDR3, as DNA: TGTGCCAGCAGCCCCCCGGACGGTTTTGGTTCACCCCTCCACTTT. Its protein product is CASSPPDGFGSPLHF.